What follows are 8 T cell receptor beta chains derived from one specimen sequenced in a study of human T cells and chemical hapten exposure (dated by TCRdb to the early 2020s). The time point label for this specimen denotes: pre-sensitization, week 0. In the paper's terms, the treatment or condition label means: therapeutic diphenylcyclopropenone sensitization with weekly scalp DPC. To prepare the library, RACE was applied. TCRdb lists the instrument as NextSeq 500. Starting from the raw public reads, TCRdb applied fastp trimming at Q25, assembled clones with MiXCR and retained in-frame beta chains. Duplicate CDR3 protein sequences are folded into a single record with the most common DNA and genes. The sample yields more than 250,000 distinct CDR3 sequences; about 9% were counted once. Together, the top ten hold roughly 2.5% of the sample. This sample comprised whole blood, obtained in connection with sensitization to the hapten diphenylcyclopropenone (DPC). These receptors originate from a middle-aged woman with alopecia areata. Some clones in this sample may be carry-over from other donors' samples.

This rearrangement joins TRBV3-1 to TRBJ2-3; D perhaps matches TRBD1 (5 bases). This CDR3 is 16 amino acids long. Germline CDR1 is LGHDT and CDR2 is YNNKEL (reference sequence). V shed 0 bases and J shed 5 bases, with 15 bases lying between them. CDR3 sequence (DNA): TGTGCCAGCAGCCAAGATCGGCCCAGGGAAGGAGATACGCAGTATTTT. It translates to CASSQDRPREGDTQYF.

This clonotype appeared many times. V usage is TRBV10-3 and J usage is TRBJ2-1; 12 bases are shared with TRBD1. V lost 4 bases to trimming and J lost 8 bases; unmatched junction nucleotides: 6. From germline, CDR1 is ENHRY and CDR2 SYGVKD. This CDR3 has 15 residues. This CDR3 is CAISVGTGGIDEQFF. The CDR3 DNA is TGTGCCATCAGTGTCGGGACAGGGGGCATCGATGAGCAGTTCTTC.

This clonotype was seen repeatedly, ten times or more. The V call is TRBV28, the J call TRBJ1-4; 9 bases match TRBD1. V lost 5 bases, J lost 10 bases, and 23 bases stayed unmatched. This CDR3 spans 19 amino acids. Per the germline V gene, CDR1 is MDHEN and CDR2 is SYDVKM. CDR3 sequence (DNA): TGTGCCAGCAGTACCAGGATCGGGACAGGGTATAGTCTAGCGGGAAAACTGTTTTTT. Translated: CASSTRIGTGYSLAGKLFF.

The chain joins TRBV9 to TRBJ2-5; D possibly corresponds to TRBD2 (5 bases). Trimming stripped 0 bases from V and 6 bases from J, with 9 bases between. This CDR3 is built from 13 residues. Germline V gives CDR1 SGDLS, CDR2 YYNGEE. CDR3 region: CASSVDGIQTQYF. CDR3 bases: TGTGCCAGCAGCGTAGACGGGATCCAGACCCAGTACTTC.

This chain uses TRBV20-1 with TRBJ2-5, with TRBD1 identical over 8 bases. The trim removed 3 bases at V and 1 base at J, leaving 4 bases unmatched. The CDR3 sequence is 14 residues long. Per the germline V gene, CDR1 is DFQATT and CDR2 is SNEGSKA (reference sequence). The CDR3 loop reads CSARTGAIQETQYF. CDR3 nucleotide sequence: TGCAGTGCTAGGACAGGGGCTATCCAAGAGACCCAGTACTTC.

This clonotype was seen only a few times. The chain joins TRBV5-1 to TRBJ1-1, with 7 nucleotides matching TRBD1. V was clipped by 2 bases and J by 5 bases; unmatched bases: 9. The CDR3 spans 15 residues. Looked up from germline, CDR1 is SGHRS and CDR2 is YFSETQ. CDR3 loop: CASSLTGEGRTEAFF. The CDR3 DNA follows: TGCGCCAGCAGCTTAACAGGGGAGGGACGGACTGAAGCTTTCTTT.

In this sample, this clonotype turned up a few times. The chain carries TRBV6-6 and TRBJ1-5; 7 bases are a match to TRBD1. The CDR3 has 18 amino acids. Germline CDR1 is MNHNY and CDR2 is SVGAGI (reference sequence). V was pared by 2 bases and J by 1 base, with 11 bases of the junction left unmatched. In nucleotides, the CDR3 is TGTGCCAGCAGTTACACGAAGCCTTCGACAGGGAGCAATCAGCCCCAGCATTTT. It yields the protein CASSYTKPSTGSNQPQHF.

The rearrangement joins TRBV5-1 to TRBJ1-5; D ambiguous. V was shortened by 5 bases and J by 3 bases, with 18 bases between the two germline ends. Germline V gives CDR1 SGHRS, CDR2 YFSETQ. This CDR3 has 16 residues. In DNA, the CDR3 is TGCGCCAGCAGGCCGGCATACCTCCCGCTCAATCAGCCCCAGCATTTT. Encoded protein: CASRPAYLPLNQPQHF. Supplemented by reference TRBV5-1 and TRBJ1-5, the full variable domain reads KAGVTQTPRYLIKTRGQQVTLSCSPISGHRSVSWYQQTPGQGLQFLFEYFSETQRNKGNFPGRFSGRQFSNSRSEMNVSTLELGDSALYLCASRPAYLPLNQPQHFGDGTRLSIL.